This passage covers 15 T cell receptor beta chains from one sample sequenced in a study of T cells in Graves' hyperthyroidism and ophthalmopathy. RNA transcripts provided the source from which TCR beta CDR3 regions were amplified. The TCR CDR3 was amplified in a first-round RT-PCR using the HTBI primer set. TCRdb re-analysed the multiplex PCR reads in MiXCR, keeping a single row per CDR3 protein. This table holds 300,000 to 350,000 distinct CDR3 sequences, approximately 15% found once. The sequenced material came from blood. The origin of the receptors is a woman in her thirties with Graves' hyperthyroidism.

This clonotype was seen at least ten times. The CDR3 is CASRSLYDGNEQFF. CDR3 nucleotide sequence: TGTGCCAGTAGGTCGCTTTACGACGGCAATGAGCAGTTCTTC. The rearrangement joins TRBV19 to TRBJ2-1; D ambiguous. Germline CDR1 LNHDA, CDR2 SQIVND (reference sequence). The CDR3 has 14 residues. Trimming stripped 6 bases from V and 6 bases from J, with 15 bases between.

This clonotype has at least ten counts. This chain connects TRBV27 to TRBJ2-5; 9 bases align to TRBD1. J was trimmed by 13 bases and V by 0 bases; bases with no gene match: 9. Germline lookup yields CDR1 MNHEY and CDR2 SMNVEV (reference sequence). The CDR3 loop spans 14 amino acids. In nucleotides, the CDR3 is TGTGCCAGCAGTTTATCAGGGACAGGGTCATTGGTGTACTTC. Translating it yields CASSLSGTGSLVYF.

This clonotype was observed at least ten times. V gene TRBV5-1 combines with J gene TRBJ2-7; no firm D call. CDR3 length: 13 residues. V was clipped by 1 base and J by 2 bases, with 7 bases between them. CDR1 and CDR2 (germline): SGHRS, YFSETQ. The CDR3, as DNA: TGCGCCAGCAGCTTGCTGGGCGCCTACGAGCAGTACTTC. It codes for CASSLLGAYEQYF.

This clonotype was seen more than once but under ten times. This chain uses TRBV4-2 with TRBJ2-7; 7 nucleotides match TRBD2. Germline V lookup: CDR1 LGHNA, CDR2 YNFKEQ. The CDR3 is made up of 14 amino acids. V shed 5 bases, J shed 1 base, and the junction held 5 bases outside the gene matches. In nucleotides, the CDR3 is TGTGCCAGCAGCTGGAGCGGGGATTCCTACGAGCAGTACTTC. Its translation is CASSWSGDSYEQYF.

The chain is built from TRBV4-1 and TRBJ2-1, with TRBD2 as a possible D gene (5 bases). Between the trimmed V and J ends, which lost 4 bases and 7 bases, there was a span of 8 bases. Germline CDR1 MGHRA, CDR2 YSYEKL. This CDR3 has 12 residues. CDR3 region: CASSLGENEQFF. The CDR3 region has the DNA TGCGCCAGCAGCCTGGGAGAGAATGAGCAGTTCTTC.

CDR3 amino acids: CASSLGSAAWGYTF. The DNA for the CDR3 is TGTGCCAGCAGCTTGGGAAGCGCCGCTTGGGGCTACACCTTC. V and J are TRBV5-6 and TRBJ1-2; D gene uncertain. Germline V CDR1 and CDR2: SGHDT, YYEEEE. The CDR3 sequence is 14 residues long. V gave up 0 bases and J gave up 8 bases, with 14 bases separating them.

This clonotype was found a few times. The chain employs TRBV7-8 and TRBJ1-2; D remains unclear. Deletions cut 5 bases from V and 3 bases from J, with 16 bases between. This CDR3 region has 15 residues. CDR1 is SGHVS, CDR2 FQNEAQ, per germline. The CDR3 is CASSPSDIIDYGYTF. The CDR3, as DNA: TGTGCCAGCAGCCCCTCTGACATTATTGACTATGGCTACACCTTC.

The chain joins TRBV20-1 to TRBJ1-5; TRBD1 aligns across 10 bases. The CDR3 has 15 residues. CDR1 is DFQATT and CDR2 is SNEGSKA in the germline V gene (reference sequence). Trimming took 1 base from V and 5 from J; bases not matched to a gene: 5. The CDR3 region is CSARVRGTGDQPQHF. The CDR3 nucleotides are TGCAGTGCTAGAGTCCGCGGGACAGGGGATCAGCCCCAGCATTTT.

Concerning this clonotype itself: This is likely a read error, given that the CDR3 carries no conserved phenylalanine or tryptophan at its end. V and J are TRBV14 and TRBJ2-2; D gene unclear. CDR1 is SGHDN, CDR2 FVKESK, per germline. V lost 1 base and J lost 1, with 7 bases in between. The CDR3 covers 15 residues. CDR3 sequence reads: CASSQGRRNTGELFL. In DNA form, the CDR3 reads TGTGCCAGCAGCCAAGGCAGGAGGAACACCGGGGAGCTGTTTTTG.

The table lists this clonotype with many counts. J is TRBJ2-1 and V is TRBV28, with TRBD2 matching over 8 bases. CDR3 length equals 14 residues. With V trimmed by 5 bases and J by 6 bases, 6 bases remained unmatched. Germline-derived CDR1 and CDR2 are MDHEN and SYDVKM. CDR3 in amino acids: CASSTKGLANEQFF. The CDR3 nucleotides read TGTGCCAGCAGTACGAAAGGACTAGCCAATGAGCAGTTCTTC.

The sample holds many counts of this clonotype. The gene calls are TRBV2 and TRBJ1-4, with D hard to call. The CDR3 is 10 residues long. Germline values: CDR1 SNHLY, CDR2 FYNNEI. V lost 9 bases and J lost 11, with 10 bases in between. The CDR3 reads CASLGVKLFF. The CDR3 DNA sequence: TGTGCCAGTCTCGGTGTGAAACTGTTTTTT.

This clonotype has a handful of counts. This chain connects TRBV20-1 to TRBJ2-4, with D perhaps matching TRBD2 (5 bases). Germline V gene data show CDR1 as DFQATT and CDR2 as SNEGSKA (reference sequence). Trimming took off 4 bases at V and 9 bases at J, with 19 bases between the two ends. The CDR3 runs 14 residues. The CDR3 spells CSATYEGPSGIQYF. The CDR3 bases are TGCAGTGCTACCTATGAGGGCCCATCGGGCATTCAGTACTTC.

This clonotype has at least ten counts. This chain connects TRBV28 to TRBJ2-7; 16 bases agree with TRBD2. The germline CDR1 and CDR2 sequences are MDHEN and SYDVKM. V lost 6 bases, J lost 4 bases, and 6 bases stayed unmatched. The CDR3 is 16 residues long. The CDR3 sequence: CASSHGTSGRGYEQYF. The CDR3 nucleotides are TGTGCCAGCAGCCATGGGACTAGCGGGAGGGGATACGAGCAGTACTTC.

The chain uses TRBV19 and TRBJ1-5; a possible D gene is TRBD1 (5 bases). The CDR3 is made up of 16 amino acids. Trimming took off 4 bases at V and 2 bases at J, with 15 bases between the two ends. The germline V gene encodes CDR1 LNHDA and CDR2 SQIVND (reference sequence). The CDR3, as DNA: TGTGCCAGTAGTAGCCTGGGGACTGTGGGCAATCAGCCCCAGCATTTT. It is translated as CASSSLGTVGNQPQHF.

CDR3 sequence: CASSETGQGRETQYF. CDR3 bases: TGTGCCAGCAGCGAAACGGGACAGGGGAGAGAGACCCAGTACTTC. This chain uses TRBV5-6 with TRBJ2-5, with 10 positions matching TRBD1. CDR1 SGHDT and CDR2 YYEEEE come from the germline V gene. The CDR3 is 15 residues long. Trimming took 4 bases from V and 4 from J; bases not matched to a gene: 7.